What follows are 23 T cell receptor beta chains derived from one specimen sequenced in a study of T-cell reconstitution after alpha-beta-depleted transplantation in children. This sample's TCRbeta library carried unique molecular identifier barcodes. TCRdb passed the PCR reads through MiXCR, listing each CDR3 protein once. The table records around 370,000 distinct CDR3 sequences, about a sixth of them present only once. Sequenced here: PBMCs, mostly from graft donor cells, sampled 360 days after TCRalphabeta/CD19-depleted stem cell transplant. All receptors come from a male patient between 2 and 15 years old who had a stem cell transplant for acute lymphoblastic leukemia, so the T cells may come from the graft donor.

The DNA for the CDR3 is TGCGCCAGCAGCTTGGTAAGGGTCCAGCGGCGCTACGAGCAGTACTTC. It specifies CASSLVRVQRRYEQYF. The chain employs TRBV5-1 and TRBJ2-7; the D gene is possibly TRBD2 (5 bases). V lost 0 bases and J lost 3, with 16 bases in between. Germline V gene sequence: CDR1 SGHRS, CDR2 YFSETQ. The CDR3 covers 16 residues.

The chain combines TRBV29-1 with TRBJ2-2; no reliable D call. Germline V gives CDR1 SQVTM, CDR2 ANQGSEA. The CDR3 consists of 13 residues. Trimming stripped 4 bases from V and 5 bases from J, with 11 bases between. The chain's CDR3 is CSVGLGRTGELFF. Here the CDR3 DNA reads TGCAGCGTTGGGCTTGGGCGGACCGGGGAGCTGTTTTTT.

This clonotype was seen ten or more times. The CDR3 nucleotides read TGTGCCAGCAGTTTATGGTCAGGGAAGGACATTCAGTACTTC. Amino acids: CASSLWSGKDIQYF. The genes are TRBV28 and TRBJ2-4; a weak D match, TRBD1 (5 bases). Germline V CDR1 and CDR2: MDHEN, SYDVKM. This CDR3 is 14 amino acids long. Between the trimmed V and J ends, which lost 0 bases and 8 bases, there was a span of 11 bases.

This clonotype was observed a few times. V is TRBV5-6 and J is TRBJ2-1; no clear D. In germline, CDR1 is SGHDT, CDR2 YYEEEE. The ends were cut back, 6 bases at V and 0 bases at J, with 13 bases in the middle. This CDR3 comprises 15 residues. The CDR3 spells CASIRDARSYNEQFF. The CDR3 region has the DNA TGTGCCAGCATCCGAGACGCCCGCTCCTACAATGAGCAGTTCTTC. The whole variable domain, remainder taken from reference TRBV5-6 and TRBJ2-1, is DAGVTQSPTHLIKTRGQQVTLRCSPKSGHDTVSWYQQALGQGPQFIFQYYEEEERQRGNFPDRFSGHQFPNYSSELNVNALLLGDSALYLCASIRDARSYNEQFFGPGTRLTVL.

This sequence joins TRBV6-1 and TRBJ1-1; D call uncertain. Deletions cut 5 bases from V and 1 base from J, with 14 bases between. The CDR3 consists of 15 residues. CDR1 and CDR2 from the germline V gene are MNHNS and SASEGT. The CDR3 DNA is TGTGCCAGCAGTCGAAGCGCCCGGGCGAACACTGAAGCTTTCTTT. Translation: CASSRSARANTEAFF.

The chain joins TRBV9 to TRBJ1-3, with 7 bases aligning to TRBD1. The CDR3 spans 17 residues. CDR1 and CDR2 from the germline V gene are SGDLS and YYNGEE. V was clipped by 3 bases and J by 1 base; unmatched bases: 10. The CDR3 region is CASSGITGEISGNTIYF. The DNA of the CDR3 is TGTGCCAGCAGCGGCATTACAGGGGAGATTTCTGGAAACACCATATATTTT.

This chain joins TRBV7-6 and TRBJ2-5, with TRBD1 identical over 8 bases. Trimming cost V 6 bases and J 2 bases; bases outside gene matches: 8. The germline CDR1 and CDR2 sequences are SGHVS and FNYEAQ. The CDR3 has 15 amino acids. CDR3 in DNA: TGTGCCAGCAGTTCCGGGACAGGACAACAAGAGACCCAGTACTTC. Translated, it gives CASSSGTGQQETQYF. The full variable domain, in which reference TRBV7-6 and TRBJ2-5 provide the parts outside the CDR3, is GAGVSQSPRYKVTKRGQDVALRCDPISGHVSLYWYRQALGQGPEFLTYFNYEAQQDKSGLPNDRFSAERPEGSISTLTIQRTEQRDSAMYRCASSSGTGQQETQYFGPGTRLLVL.

This chain joins TRBV24-1 and TRBJ1-1; no reliable D call. This CDR3 is 13 amino acids long. The germline V and J ends were trimmed by 8 bases and 0 bases, with 9 bases remaining between them. In germline, CDR1 is KGHDR, CDR2 SFDVKD. CDR3 region: CATKNSLNTEAFF. The DNA for the CDR3 is TGTGCCACCAAGAACAGTTTGAACACTGAAGCTTTCTTT.

This clonotype was observed many times. Written as DNA, the CDR3 is TGTGCCAGCAGCTTGTCAAGCGGGGGGAGCACAGATACGCAGTATTTT. Its protein product is CASSLSSGGSTDTQYF. This chain uses TRBV7-9 with TRBJ2-3; TRBD2 matches at 9 bases. The germline V gene has CDR1 SEHNR and CDR2 FQNEAQ (reference sequence). The CDR3 totals 16 residues. V was pared by 3 bases and J by 0 bases, with 4 bases of the junction left unmatched. The entire variable domain, with the rest obtained from reference TRBV7-9 and TRBJ2-3, is as follows: DTGVSQNPRHKITKRGQNVTFRCDPISEHNRLYWYRQTLGQGPEFLTYFQNEAQLEKSRLLSDRFSAERPKGSFSTLEIQRTEQGDSAMYLCASSLSSGGSTDTQYFGPGTRLTVL.

This clonotype was seen at least ten times. This rearrangement joins TRBV28 to TRBJ2-7, with a tentative D call TRBD1 (6 bases). CDR3 length: 13 amino acids. CDR1 is MDHEN and CDR2 is SYDVKM in the germline V gene. The V and J ends lost 6 bases and 1 base respectively, with 10 bases between them. CDR3 in DNA: TGTGCCAGCAGAAGGCAGGGGTCCTACGAGCAGTACTTC. Protein: CASRRQGSYEQYF.

The V gene is TRBV15, the J gene TRBJ2-1; 8 positions match TRBD2. The CDR3 contains 19 residues. CDR1 and CDR2 (germline): LNHNV, YYDKDF (reference sequence). The V segment lost 0 bases and the J segment 0 bases; nucleotides outside the gene matches: 10. The CDR3 spells CATSRDTLAATSSYNEQFF. In DNA, the CDR3 is TGTGCCACCAGCAGAGATACACTAGCGGCCACGAGCTCCTACAATGAGCAGTTCTTC.

This clonotype was seen at least ten times. This rearrangement joins TRBV7-9 to TRBJ1-1; D is undetermined. CDR1 is SEHNR, CDR2 FQNEAQ, per germline (reference sequence). V was cut by 5 bases and J by 0 bases, with 10 bases left in between. The CDR3 consists of 14 residues. The CDR3 loop reads CASSRSAVNTEAFF. CDR3 DNA sequence: TGTGCCAGCAGCCGGTCTGCCGTGAACACTGAAGCTTTCTTT.

A few counts support this clonotype. This rearrangement joins TRBV6-2 or TRBV6-3 to TRBJ2-7; D is possibly TRBD2 (6 bases). Trimming shortened V by 4 bases and J by 1 base, and 14 bases separated the two germline ends. The CDR3 covers 15 residues. CDR1 and CDR2 (germline): MNHEY, SVGEGT. CDR3 DNA sequence: TGTGCCAGCAGTTCCAGCGGGCGTCTATCCTACGAGCAGTACTTC. This gives the protein CASSSSGRLSYEQYF.

This clonotype was seen more than once but under ten times. The chain links TRBV7-8 to TRBJ2-5, with D perhaps assigned TRBD1 or TRBD2 (6 bases each). V gave up 5 bases and J gave up 4 bases, with 17 bases separating them. The CDR3 runs 15 residues. The germline CDR1 and CDR2 sequences are SGHVS and FQNEAQ. CDR3 sequence reads: CASSPMLGGLETQYF. The DNA of the CDR3 is TGTGCCAGCAGCCCCATGCTCGGGGGCTTAGAGACCCAGTACTTC.

This clonotype was counted at least ten times. This chain connects TRBV20-1 to TRBJ2-1; D remains unclear. V lost 0 bases, J lost 0 bases, and 9 bases lay in between. Germline V gives CDR1 DFQATT, CDR2 SNEGSKA (reference sequence). This CDR3 has 15 amino acids. The CDR3 nucleotides are TGCAGTGCTAGAGACCCACGCTCCTCCTACAATGAGCAGTTCTTC. Translated: CSARDPRSSYNEQFF.

The sample holds a few counts of this clonotype. V and J are TRBV15 and TRBJ2-5; weak D call: TRBD2 (6 bases). The V end was cut by 8 bases, the J end by 1 base, with 14 bases between. The CDR3 loop spans 14 amino acids. The germline V gene has CDR1 LNHNV and CDR2 YYDKDF (reference sequence). Here the CDR3 DNA reads TGTGCCACCTCGCGGGGACCCCTCCAAGAGACCCAGTACTTC. Its translation: CATSRGPLQETQYF.

This clonotype came up many times. The chain carries TRBV27 and TRBJ2-1; tentatively, D is TRBD2 (5 bases). The CDR3 runs to 14 residues. Germline CDR1 is MNHEY and CDR2 is SMNVEV (reference sequence). V lost 5 bases and J 6 bases, leaving 14 bases between the germline ends. In DNA, the CDR3 is TGTGCCAGCAGTAACCGGGATCCTCTCAATGAGCAGTTCTTC. Amino acid sequence: CASSNRDPLNEQFF.

The rearrangement uses TRBV5-1 and TRBJ2-7; 7 bases agree with TRBD2. The germline gives CDR1 SGHRS, CDR2 YFSETQ. The CDR3 spans 14 residues. The V gene end was trimmed by 4 bases and the J gene end by 1 base; junction bases not matched to a gene: 5. This chain's CDR3 is CASSTGLGSYEQYF. CDR3 coding DNA: TGCGCCAGCAGCACAGGACTAGGATCCTACGAGCAGTACTTC.

The chain couples TRBV4-1 to TRBJ2-5; 12 nucleotides match TRBD2. With 4 bases clipped from V and 2 bases from J, the junction kept 8 bases outside the gene matches. The CDR3 length is 17 residues. The germline V gene encodes CDR1 MGHRA and CDR2 YSYEKL. The CDR3 sequence: CASSPSGRAYTQETQYF. The CDR3 DNA sequence: TGCGCCAGCAGCCCTAGCGGGAGGGCCTACACTCAAGAGACCCAGTACTTC.

This clonotype was counted a few times. V and J are TRBV12-3 or TRBV12-4 and TRBJ2-7; D is ambiguous. This CDR3 contains 12 residues. V lost 5 bases to trimming and J lost 3 bases, with 8 bases between them. CDR3 residues: CASSPRFYEQYF. The CDR3 DNA is TGTGCCAGCAGTCCCCGTTTCTACGAGCAGTACTTC.

This clonotype has just a few counts. The chain joins TRBV29-1 to TRBJ1-2; D unclear. Germline lookup yields CDR1 SQVTM and CDR2 ANQGSEA. V was trimmed by 7 bases and J by 8 bases, leaving 14 bases between them. The CDR3 spans 11 residues. CDR3 sequence: CSAGGQEGYTF. CDR3 coding DNA: TGCAGCGCCGGAGGGCAAGAAGGCTACACCTTC.

The gene calls are TRBV6-5 and TRBJ2-2, with D uncertain. The CDR3 contains 14 residues. V was clipped by 1 base and J by 7 bases, with 10 bases between them. CDR1 MNHEY and CDR2 SVGAGI come from the germline V gene. CDR3: CASSYFPGGGELFF. CDR3 DNA sequence: TGTGCCAGCAGTTACTTCCCGGGCGGCGGGGAGCTGTTTTTT.

J is TRBJ1-4 and V is TRBV4-3, with 8 bases lining up with TRBD1. J lost 5 bases, V lost 1 base, and 6 bases had no gene match. Germline V gene data show CDR1 as LGHNA and CDR2 as YSLEER. The CDR3 runs 16 residues. CDR3 protein: CASSQAPGTGNEKLFF. CDR3 nucleotides: TGCGCCAGCAGCCAAGCACCCGGGACAGGCAATGAAAAACTGTTTTTT.